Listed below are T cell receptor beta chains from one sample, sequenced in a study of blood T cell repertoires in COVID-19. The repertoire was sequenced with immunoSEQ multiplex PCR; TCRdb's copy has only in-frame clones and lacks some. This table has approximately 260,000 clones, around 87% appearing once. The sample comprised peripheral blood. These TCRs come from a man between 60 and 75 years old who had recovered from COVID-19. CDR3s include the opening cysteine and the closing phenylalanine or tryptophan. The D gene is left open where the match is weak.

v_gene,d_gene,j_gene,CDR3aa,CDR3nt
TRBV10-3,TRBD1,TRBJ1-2,CAISENRGYGYTF,TGTGCCATCAGTGAGAACAGGGGGTATGGCTACACCTTC
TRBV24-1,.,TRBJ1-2,CATSAPLKRGNYGYTF,TGTGCCACCAGCGCCCCCCTCAAAAGGGGAAACTATGGCTACACCTTC
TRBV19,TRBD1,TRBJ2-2,CASYFHRGTGELFF,TGTGCCAGTTACTTCCACAGGGGGACCGGGGAGCTGTTTTTT
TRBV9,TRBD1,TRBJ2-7,CASSPPRTGPMREQYF,TGTGCCAGCAGCCCTCCTCGGACAGGGCCAATGCGAGAGCAGTACTTC
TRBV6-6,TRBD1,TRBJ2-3,CASSQTGGGGTDTQYF,TGTGCCAGCAGTCAAACAGGGGGAGGTGGCACAGATACGCAGTATTTT
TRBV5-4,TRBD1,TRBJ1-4,CASSQTGAANEKLFF,TGTGCCAGCAGTCAAACAGGGGCGGCTAATGAAAAACTGTTTTTT
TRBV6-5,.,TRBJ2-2,CASRPSRQNTGELFF,TGTGCCAGCAGACCTTCACGACAGAACACCGGGGAGCTGTTTTTT
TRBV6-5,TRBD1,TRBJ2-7,CASRGQGAVYEQYF,TGTGCCAGCAGGGGACAGGGGGCTGTCTACGAGCAGTACTTC
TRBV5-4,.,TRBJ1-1,CASSPTLGPNTEAFF,TGTGCCAGCAGCCCGACGTTGGGCCCAAACACTGAAGCTTTCTTT
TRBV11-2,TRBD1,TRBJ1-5,CASSSGRTGPNQPQHF,TGTGCCAGCAGCTCCGGCCGGACAGGACCCAATCAGCCCCAGCATTTT
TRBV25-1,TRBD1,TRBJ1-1,CASGGQLNTEAFF,TGTGCCAGCGGGGGACAGCTGAACACTGAAGCTTTCTTT
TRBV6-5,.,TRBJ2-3,CASSSEAGTQYF,TGTGCCAGCAGTTCTGAAGCGGGTACGCAGTATTTT